The T cell receptor beta chain described here comes from a study of Tregs in tolerant kidney transplant recipients. Study results and limitations: No direct test of biological reproducibility was done here. Expanding Tregs on activated donor B cells appeared to best identify donor-specific TCRbeta clones. Donor-specific Treg expansion exceeded global Treg expansion in tolerant patients, suggesting antigen drive.

This CDR3 is 16 amino acids long. Germline lookup yields CDR1 SGHRS and CDR2 YFSETQ. V lost 0 bases and J lost 9; bases outside the gene matches: 5. CD4+CD25+CD127- Tregs, CD4+CD25- non-Tregs, CD4 and CD8 cells were sorted. With respect to this clone: Its target is unknown.

Sequenced by immunoSEQ multiplex PCR; TCRdb stores in-frame clones only, minus some. The sample yields fewer than 100,000 clones, about 91% seen once. The V gene is TRBV5-1, the J gene TRBJ2-1; 14 nucleotides align to TRBD2. The sample here was Tregs from blood, taken before the transplant. This sequence was found in a human donor who received a combined kidney and bone marrow transplant. The CDR3 region is CASSLAGLAGGREQFF. The CDR3 region has the DNA TGCGCCAGCAGCTTGGCCGGACTAGCGGGAGGACGTGAGCAGTTCTTC.